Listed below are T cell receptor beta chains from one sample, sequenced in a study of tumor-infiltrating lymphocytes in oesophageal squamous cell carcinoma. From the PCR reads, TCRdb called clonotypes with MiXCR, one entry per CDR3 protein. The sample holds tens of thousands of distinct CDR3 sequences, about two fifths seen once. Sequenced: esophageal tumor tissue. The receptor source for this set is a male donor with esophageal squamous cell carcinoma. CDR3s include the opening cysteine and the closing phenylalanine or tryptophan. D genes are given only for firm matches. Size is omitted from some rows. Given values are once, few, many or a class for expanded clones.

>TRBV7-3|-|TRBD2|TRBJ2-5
TGTGCCAGCGAACCCGCTATAGGACTAGCGGGACAGGAGACCCAGTACTTC
CASEPAIGLAGQETQYF
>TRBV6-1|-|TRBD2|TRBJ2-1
TGTGCCAGCATTAATAGCGGGGGGGGGAATGAGCAGTTCTTC
CASINSGGGNEQFF
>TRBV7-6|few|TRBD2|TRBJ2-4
TGTGTTACGCGACGGGCTAGCGGGAGAGGGGGGAATGAGCAGTACTTC
CVTRRASGRGGNEQYF
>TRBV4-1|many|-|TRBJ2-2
TGCGCCAGCAGTCGGAACACCGGGGAGCTGTTTTTT
CASSRNTGELFF
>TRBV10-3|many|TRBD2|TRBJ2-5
TGTGCCATCAAAGATGGGACTAGCGGGGGCCTACCGGAGACCCAGTACTTC
CAIKDGTSGGLPETQYF
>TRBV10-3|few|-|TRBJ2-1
TGTGCCATCAGCGAAGGGGGTAAGCAGTTCTTC
CAISEGGKQFF
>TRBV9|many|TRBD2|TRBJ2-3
TGTGCCAGCAGCGGGGAGGAGACTAGCGGCACAGATACGCAGTATTTT
CASSGEETSGTDTQYF
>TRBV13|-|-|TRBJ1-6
TGTGCCAGCAGCTTAGCCCCAGCCCCCTTCCTCCACTTT
CASSLAPAPFLHF
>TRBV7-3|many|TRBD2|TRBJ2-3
TGTGCCAGCAGCCCACTCGGGACTAGCGGGAGGGCTTCTGATACGCAGTATTTT
CASSPLGTSGRASDTQYF
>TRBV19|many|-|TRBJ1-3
TGTGCCAGCACCCAGGACAGCTCCTCTGGAAACACCATATATTTT
CASTQDSSSGNTIYF
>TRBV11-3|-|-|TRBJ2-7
TGTGCCAGCAGCTTAAGTTTTCAGGGCTACGAGCAGTACTTC
CASSLSFQGYEQYF
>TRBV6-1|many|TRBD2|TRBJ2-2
TGTGCCAGCAGTGAGGGACTATACACCGGGGAGCTGTTTTTT
CASSEGLYTGELFF
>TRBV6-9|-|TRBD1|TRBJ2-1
TGTGCCAGCGAGGCCCAGGGGGCGAATAATTCACCCCTCCACTTC
CASEAQGANNSPLHF
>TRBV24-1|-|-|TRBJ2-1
TGTGCCACCAGTGATTCTACGACAGCGTACAATGAGCAGTTCTTC
CATSDSTTAYNEQFF
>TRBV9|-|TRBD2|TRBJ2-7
TGTGCCAGCAGCGTGGGGGTAGGAAGCGGGAACGACGAGCAGTACTTC
CASSVGVGSGNDEQYF
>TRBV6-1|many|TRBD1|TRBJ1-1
TGTGCCAGCAGCCTTAGACAGGGTATGACTGAAGCTTTCTTT
CASSLRQGMTEAFF
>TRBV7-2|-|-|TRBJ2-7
TGTGCCAGCAGCGTCCGGGACGGTGCCTACGAGCAGTACTTC
CASSVRDGAYEQYF
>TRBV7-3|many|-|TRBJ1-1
TGTGCCAGCAGCTTAAGTGGGGGGATGAACACTGAAGCTTTCTTT
CASSLSGGMNTEAFF
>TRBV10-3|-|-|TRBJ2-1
TGTGCCATCAGTGAAACCAGCGTGAGGAATGAGCAGTTCTTC
CAISETSVRNEQFF
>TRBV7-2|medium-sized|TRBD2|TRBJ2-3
TGTGCCAGCAGCTTACTAGCGGGAGTCGGCACAGATACGCAGTATTTT
CASSLLAGVGTDTQYF
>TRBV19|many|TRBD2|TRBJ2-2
TGTGCCAGTAGCGCCGGGACTAGCATCACCGGGGAGCTGTTTTTT
CASSAGTSITGELFF
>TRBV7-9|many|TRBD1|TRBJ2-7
TGTGCCAGCAGCAAAACAGGGGGCGGATACGAGCAGTACTTC
CASSKTGGGYEQYF
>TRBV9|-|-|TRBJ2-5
TGTGCCAGCAGCGTAGAAGGCGGCAGGGGTCAAGAGACCCAGTACTTC
CASSVEGGRGQETQYF
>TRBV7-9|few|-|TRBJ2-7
TGTGCCAGCAGCTCCGGGATTTACGAGCAGTACTTC
CASSSGIYEQYF
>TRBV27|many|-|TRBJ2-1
TGTGCCAGCAGCTGGGGGACCTACAATGAGCAGTTCTTC
CASSWGTYNEQFF
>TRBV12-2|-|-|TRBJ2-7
TGTGCAAGTCGCCACACCGGGACAAACTCCTACGAGCAGTACTTC
CASRHTGTNSYEQYF